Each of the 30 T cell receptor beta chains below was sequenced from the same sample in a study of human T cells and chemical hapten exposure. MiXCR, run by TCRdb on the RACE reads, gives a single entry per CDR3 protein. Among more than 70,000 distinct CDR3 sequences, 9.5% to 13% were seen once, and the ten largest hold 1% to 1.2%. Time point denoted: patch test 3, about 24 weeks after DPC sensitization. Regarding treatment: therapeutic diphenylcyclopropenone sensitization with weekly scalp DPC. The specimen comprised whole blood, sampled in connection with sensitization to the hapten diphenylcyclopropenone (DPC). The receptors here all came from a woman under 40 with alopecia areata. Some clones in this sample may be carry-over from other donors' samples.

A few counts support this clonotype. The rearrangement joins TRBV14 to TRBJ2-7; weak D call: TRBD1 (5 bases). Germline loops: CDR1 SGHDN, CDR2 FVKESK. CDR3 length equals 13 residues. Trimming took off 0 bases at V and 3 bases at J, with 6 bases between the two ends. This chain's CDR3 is CASSQDRVYEQYV. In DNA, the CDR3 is TGTGCCAGCAGCCAAGACAGGGTCTACGAGCAGTACGTC.

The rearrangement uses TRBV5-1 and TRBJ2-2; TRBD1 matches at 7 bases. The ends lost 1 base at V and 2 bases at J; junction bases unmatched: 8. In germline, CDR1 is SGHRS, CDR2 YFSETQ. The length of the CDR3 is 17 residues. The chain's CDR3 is CASSLRSGTANTGELFF. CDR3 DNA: TGCGCCAGCAGCTTGCGGTCCGGGACAGCCAACACCGGGGAGCTGTTTTTT.

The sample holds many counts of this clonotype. The CDR3 sequence: CASRKPGAQETQYF. CDR3 coding DNA: TGTGCCAGCAGGAAACCAGGGGCGCAAGAGACCCAGTACTTC. This rearrangement joins TRBV28 to TRBJ2-5; D perhaps matches TRBD1 (6 bases). V lost 6 bases and J 2 bases, leaving 13 bases between the germline ends. The CDR3 has 14 amino acids. Germline V gene lookup returns CDR1 MDHEN and CDR2 SYDVKM.

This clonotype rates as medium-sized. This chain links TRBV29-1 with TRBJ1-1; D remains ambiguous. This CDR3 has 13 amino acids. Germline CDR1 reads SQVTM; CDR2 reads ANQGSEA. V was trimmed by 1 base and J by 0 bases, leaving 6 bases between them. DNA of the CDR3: TGCAGCGTTGAAGTACCTGTGAACACTGAAGCTTTCTTT. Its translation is CSVEVPVNTEAFF.

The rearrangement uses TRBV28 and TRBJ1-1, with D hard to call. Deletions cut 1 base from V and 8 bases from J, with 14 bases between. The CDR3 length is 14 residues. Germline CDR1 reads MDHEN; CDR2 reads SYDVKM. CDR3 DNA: TGTGCCAGCAGTTTATCTAGAACGACCCGGGAAGCTTTCTTT. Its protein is CASSLSRTTREAFF.

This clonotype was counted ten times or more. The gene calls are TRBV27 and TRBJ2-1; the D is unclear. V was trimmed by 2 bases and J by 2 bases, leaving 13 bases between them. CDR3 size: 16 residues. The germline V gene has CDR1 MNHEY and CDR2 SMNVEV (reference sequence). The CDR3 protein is CASSLPPTNTYNEQFF. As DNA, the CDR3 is TGTGCCAGCAGTTTACCCCCGACCAACACCTACAATGAGCAGTTCTTC.

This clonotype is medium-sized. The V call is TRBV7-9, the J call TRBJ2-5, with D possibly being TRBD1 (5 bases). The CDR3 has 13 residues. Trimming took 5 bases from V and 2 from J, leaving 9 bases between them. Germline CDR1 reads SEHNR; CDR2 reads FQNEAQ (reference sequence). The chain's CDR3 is CASSKQEQETQYF. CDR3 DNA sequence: TGTGCCAGCAGCAAACAGGAACAAGAGACCCAGTACTTC. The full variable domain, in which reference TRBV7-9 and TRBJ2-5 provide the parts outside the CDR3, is DTGVSQNPRHKITKRGQNVTFRCDPISEHNRLYWYRQTLGQGPEFLTYFQNEAQLEKSRLLSDRFSAERPKGSFSTLEIQRTEQGDSAMYLCASSKQEQETQYFGPGTRLLVL.

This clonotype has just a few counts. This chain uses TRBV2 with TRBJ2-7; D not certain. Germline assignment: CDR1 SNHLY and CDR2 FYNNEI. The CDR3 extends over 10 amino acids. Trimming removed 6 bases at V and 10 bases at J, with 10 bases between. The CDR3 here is CASRVKYQYV. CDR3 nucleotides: TGTGCCAGCAGGGTGAAATACCAGTACGTC.

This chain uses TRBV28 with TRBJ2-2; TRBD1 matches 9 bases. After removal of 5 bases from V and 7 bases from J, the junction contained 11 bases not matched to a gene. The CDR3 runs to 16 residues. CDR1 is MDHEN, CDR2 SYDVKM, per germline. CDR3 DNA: TGTGCCAGCAGTCGCCCGCCCGGACAGGGGATCGGGGAGCTGTTTTTT. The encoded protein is CASSRPPGQGIGELFF. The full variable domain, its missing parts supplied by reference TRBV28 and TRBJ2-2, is DVKVTQSSRYLVKRTGEKVFLECVQDMDHENMFWYRQDPGLGLRLIYFSYDVKMKEKGDIPEGYSVSREKKERFSLILESASTNQTSMYLCASSRPPGQGIGELFFGEGSRLTVL.

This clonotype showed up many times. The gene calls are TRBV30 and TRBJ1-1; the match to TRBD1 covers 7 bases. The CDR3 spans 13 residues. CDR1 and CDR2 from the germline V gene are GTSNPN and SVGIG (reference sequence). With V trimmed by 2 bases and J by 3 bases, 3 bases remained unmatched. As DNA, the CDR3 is TGTGCCTGGAGTTACACAGGGGACACTGAAGCTTTCTTT. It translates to CAWSYTGDTEAFF. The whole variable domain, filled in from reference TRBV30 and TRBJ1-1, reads SQTIHQWPATLVQPVGSPLSLECTVEGTSNPNLYWYRQAAGRGLQLLFYSVGIGQISSEVPQNLSASRPQDRQFILSSKKLLLSDSGFYLCAWSYTGDTEAFFGQGTRLTVV.

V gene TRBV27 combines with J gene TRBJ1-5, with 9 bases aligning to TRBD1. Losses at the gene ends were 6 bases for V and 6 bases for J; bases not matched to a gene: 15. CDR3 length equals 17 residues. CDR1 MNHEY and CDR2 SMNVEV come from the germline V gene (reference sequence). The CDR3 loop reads CASRMISTGGIGQPQHF. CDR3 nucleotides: TGTGCCAGCAGGATGATTTCGACAGGGGGTATAGGTCAGCCCCAGCATTTT.

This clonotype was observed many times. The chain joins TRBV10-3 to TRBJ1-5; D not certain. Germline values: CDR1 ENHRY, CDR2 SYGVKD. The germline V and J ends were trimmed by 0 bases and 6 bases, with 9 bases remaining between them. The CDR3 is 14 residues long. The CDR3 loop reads CAISESEGTQPQHF. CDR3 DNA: TGTGCCATCAGTGAGTCGGAGGGAACTCAGCCCCAGCATTTT.

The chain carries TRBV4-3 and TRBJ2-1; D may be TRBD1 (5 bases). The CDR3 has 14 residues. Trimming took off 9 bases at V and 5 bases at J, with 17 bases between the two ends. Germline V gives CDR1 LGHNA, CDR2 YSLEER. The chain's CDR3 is CASNTGFTDNEQFF. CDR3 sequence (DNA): TGCGCCAGTAATACAGGATTTACGGACAATGAGCAGTTCTTC.

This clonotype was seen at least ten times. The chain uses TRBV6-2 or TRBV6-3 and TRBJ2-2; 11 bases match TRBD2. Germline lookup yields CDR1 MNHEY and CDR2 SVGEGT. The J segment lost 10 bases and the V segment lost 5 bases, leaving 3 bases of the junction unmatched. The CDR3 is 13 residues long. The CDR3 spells CASSRLAGTELFF. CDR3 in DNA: TGTGCCAGCAGTCGACTAGCGGGAACGGAGCTGTTTTTT.

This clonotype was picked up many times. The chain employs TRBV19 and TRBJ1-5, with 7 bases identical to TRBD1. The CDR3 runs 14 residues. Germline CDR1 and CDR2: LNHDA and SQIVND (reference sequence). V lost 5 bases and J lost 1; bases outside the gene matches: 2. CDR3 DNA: TGTGCCAGTAGTCAACAGGGGAGCAATCAGCCCCAGCATTTT. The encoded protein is CASSQQGSNQPQHF.

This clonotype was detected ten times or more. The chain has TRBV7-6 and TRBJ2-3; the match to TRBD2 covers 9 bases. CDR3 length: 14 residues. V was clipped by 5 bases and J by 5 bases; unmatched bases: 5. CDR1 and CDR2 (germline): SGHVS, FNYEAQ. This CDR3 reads CASSPSGNQDTQYF. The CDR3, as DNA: TGTGCCAGCAGCCCTAGCGGGAATCAAGATACGCAGTATTTT.

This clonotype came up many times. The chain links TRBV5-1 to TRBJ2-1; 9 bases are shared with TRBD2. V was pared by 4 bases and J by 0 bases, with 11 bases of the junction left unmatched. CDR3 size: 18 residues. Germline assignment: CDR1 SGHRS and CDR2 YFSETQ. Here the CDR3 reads CASSLHGGSGSSYNEQFF. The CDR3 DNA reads TGCGCCAGCAGCCTACACGGTGGTAGCGGGAGCTCCTACAATGAGCAGTTCTTC.

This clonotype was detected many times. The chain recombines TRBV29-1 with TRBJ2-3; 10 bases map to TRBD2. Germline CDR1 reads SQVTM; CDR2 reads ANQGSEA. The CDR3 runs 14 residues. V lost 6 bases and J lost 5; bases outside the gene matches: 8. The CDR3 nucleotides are TGCAGCGTCCATCTAGCGGGAGCCGGAGATACGCAGTATTTT. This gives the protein CSVHLAGAGDTQYF.

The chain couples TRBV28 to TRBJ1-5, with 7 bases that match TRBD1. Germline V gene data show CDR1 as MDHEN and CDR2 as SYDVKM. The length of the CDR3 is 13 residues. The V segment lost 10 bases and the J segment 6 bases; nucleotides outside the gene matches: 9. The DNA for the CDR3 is TGTGCCACCCGGGGAGGGGGCGGTCAGCCCCAGCATTTT. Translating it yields CATRGGGGQPQHF.

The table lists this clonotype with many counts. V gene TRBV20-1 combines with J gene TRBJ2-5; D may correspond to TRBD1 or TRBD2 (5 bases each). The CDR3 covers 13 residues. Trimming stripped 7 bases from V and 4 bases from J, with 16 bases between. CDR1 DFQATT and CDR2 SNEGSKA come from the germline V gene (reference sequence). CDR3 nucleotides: TGCAGTGTCCTAGCAGGGTCACTAGAGACCCAGTACTTC. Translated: CSVLAGSLETQYF.

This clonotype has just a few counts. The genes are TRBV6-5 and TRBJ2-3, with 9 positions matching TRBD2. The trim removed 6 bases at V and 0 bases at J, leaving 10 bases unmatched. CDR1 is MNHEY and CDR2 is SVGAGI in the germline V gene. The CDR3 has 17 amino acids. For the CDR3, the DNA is TGTGCCAGCAGCGAGCTGGGGCGGGAGGGTAGCACAGATACGCAGTATTTT. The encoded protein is CASSELGREGSTDTQYF.

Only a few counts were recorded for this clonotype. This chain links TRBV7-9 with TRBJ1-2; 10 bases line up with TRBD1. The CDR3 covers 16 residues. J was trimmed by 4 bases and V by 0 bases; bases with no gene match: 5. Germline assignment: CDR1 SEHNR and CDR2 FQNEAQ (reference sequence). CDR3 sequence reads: CASSLAGTGETYGYTF. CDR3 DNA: TGTGCCAGCAGCTTAGCCGGGACAGGGGAGACCTATGGCTACACCTTC.

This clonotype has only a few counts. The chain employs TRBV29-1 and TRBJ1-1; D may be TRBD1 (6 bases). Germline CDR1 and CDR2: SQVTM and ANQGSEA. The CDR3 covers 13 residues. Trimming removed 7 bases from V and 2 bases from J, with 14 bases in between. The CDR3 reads CSAQGFGNTEAFF. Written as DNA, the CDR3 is TGCAGCGCTCAGGGGTTCGGTAACACTGAAGCTTTCTTT.

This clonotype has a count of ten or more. CDR3 sequence: CATSSEVSGSPGELFF. In nucleotides, the CDR3 is TGTGCCACCAGCAGCGAAGTAAGCGGGAGTCCCGGGGAGCTGTTTTTT. The V gene is TRBV15, the J gene TRBJ2-2; the match to TRBD2 covers 8 bases. Germline CDR1 LNHNV, CDR2 YYDKDF (reference sequence). The V gene end was trimmed by 3 bases and the J gene end by 6 bases; junction bases not matched to a gene: 9. The CDR3 covers 16 residues. The whole variable domain, filled in from reference TRBV15 and TRBJ2-2, reads DAMVIQNPRYQVTQFGKPVTLSCSQTLNHNVMYWYQQKSSQAPKLLFHYYDKDFNNEADTPDNFQSRRPNTSFCFLDIRSPGLGDTAMYLCATSSEVSGSPGELFFGEGSRLTVL.

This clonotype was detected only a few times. For the CDR3, the DNA is TGTGCCAGCAGCCCCCGGGACACCTACGAGCAGTACTTC. Amino acids: CASSPRDTYEQYF. The chain couples TRBV7-9 to TRBJ2-7; D is perhaps TRBD1 (6 bases). The CDR3 loop spans 13 amino acids. The V gene lost 5 bases and the J gene lost 2 bases, with 10 bases spanning the gap. Germline V CDR1 and CDR2: SEHNR, FQNEAQ (reference sequence).

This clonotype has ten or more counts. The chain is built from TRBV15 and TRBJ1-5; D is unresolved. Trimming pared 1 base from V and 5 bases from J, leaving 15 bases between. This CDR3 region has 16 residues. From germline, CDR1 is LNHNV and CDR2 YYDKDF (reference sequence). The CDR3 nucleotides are TGTGCCACCAGCAGAGGGGCAGGAGGGATGGATCAGCCCCAGCATTTT. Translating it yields CATSRGAGGMDQPQHF.

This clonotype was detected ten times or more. CDR3 amino acids: CGAGGTGSGNTIYF. Written as DNA, the CDR3 is TGCGGAGCTGGGGGTACAGGCTCTGGAAACACCATATATTTT. The chain links TRBV29-1 to TRBJ1-3; D may be TRBD1 (5 bases). The CDR3 sequence is 14 residues long. Germline V gives CDR1 SQVTM, CDR2 ANQGSEA. The full variable domain, with the rest looked up from reference TRBV29-1 and TRBJ1-3, is SAVISQKPSRDICQRGTSLTIQCQVDSQVTMMFWYRQQPGQSLTLIATANQGSEATYESGFVIDKFPISRPNLTFSTLTVSNMSPEDSSIYLCGAGGTGSGNTIYFGEGSWLTVV.

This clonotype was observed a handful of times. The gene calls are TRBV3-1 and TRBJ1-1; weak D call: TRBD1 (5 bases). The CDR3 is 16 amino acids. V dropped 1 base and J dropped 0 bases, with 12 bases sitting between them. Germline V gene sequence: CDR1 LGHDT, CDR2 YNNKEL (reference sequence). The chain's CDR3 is CASSQVWGGMNTEAFF. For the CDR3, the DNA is TGTGCCAGCAGCCAAGTTTGGGGCGGAATGAACACTGAAGCTTTCTTT.

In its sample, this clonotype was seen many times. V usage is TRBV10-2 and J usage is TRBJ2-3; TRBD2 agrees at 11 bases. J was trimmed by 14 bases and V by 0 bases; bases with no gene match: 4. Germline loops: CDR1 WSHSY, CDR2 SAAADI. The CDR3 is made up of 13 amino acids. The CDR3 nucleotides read TGCGCCAGCAGTGAGTCTAGCGGGAGGGCCCTGTATTTT. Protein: CASSESSGRALYF.

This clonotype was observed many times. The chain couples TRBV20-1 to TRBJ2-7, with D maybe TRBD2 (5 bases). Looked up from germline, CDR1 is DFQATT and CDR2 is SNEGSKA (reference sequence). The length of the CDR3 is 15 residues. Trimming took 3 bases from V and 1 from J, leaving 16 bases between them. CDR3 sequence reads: CSASIPQRSSYEQYF. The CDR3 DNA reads TGCAGTGCTAGTATACCCCAGCGGTCGTCCTACGAGCAGTACTTC.